These 9 T cell receptor beta chains share one sample of origin, sequenced in a study of blood T cell repertoires in COVID-19 (dated by TCRdb to 2020 to 2022). Libraries came from the immunoSEQ multiplex PCR assay. Entries here come from immuneACCESS through TCRdb and include only in-frame sequences with V and J called. Some clones fail to appear in such tables; in the studies checked, an unresolved V gene covers under half of the shortfall, and the cause of the remainder is unknown. The sample table contains a few hundred thousand clones; only one count was recorded for 80% to 90% of them. Together, the top ten hold less than 3.5% of the sample. Sample: peripheral blood. Every receptor here comes from a man in his fifties with active or convalescent COVID-19.

The V call is TRBV6-2 or TRBV6-3, the J call TRBJ1-5; 9 nucleotides agree with TRBD1. Per germline, CDR1 MNHEY and CDR2 SVGEGT. J gave up 5 bases and V 4 bases, and 18 bases lay outside the gene matches. The length of the CDR3 is 19 residues. The CDR3, as DNA: TGTGCCAGCAGTTCCAACCCGGGACAGGGAATTTGGTATTATCAGCCCCAGCATTTT. It yields the protein CASSSNPGQGIWYYQPQHF.

The gene calls are TRBV11-2 and TRBJ1-2; D gene uncertain. V lost 0 bases and J lost 3, with 8 bases in between. Germline values: CDR1 SGHAT, CDR2 FQNNGV. The CDR3 is 14 residues long. CDR3 coding DNA: TGTGCCAGCAGCTTAGAGGCAGTCCACTATGGCTACACCTTC. It yields the protein CASSLEAVHYGYTF.

The rearrangement links TRBV30 to TRBJ2-7; possibly TRBD2 for D (6 bases). The CDR3 covers 13 residues. From germline, CDR1 is GTSNPN and CDR2 SVGIG (reference sequence). Trimming took off 7 bases at V and 7 bases at J, with 20 bases between the two ends. CDR3 DNA: TGTGCCTCCGCGTTGGAGGGGTCAAGAGAGCAGTACTTC. Translation gives CASALEGSREQYF.

The rearrangement joins TRBV19 to TRBJ2-7; tentatively, D is TRBD2 (6 bases). The V end was cut by 5 bases, the J end by 7 bases, with 21 bases between. CDR1 LNHDA and CDR2 SQIVND come from the germline V gene (reference sequence). The CDR3 length is 15 residues. The CDR3 loop is CASSPGLSGLEEQYF. CDR3 in DNA: TGTGCCAGTAGTCCTGGACTAAGCGGGCTGGAGGAGCAGTACTTC. The full variable domain, completed using reference TRBV19 and TRBJ2-7, is DGGITQSPKYLFRKEGQNVTLSCEQNLNHDAMYWYRQDPGQGLRLIYYSQIVNDFQKGDIAEGYSVSREKKESFPLTVTSAQKNPTAFYLCASSPGLSGLEEQYFGPGTRLTVT.

The gene calls are TRBV6-5 and TRBJ1-4; maybe TRBD1 (5 bases). This CDR3 region has 14 residues. With 2 bases removed from V and 7 bases from J, the gap between germline ends came to 11 bases. The V gene's germline CDR1 is MNHEY and CDR2 SVGAGI. CDR3 nucleotides: TGTGCCAGCAGTTACGGGCAGGGCCCTGAAAAACTGTTTTTT. Its protein is CASSYGQGPEKLFF.

The chain uses TRBV12-5 and TRBJ1-1, with D unresolved. In germline, CDR1 is LGHNT, CDR2 FRNRAP. The V end was cut by 5 bases, the J end by 7 bases, with 11 bases between. The length of the CDR3 is 12 residues. CDR3 nucleotide sequence: TGTGCTAGTGGTCCTGGTGCAGGTGAAGCTTTCTTT. As protein: CASGPGAGEAFF.

This chain joins TRBV19 and TRBJ2-1, with 9 bases matching TRBD1. V dropped 5 bases and J dropped 9; count of bases not matched to a gene: 11. Germline V CDR1 and CDR2: LNHDA, SQIVND (reference sequence). The CDR3 contains 15 residues. CDR3 amino acids: CASSPRDRVWGEQFF. The CDR3 DNA reads TGTGCCAGTAGTCCTCGGGACAGGGTATGGGGTGAGCAGTTCTTC.

CDR3 DNA: TGTGCCATCACACTAGCGGGATTCTACAATGAGCAGTTCTTC. Encoded protein: CAITLAGFYNEQFF. V gene TRBV2 combines with J gene TRBJ2-1, with 10 bases that match TRBD2. CDR1 and CDR2 from the germline V gene are SNHLY and FYNNEI. V trimming: 10 bases; J trimming: 3 bases; junction bases outside the gene matches: 6. The CDR3 runs 14 residues.

The rearrangement joins TRBV11-1 to TRBJ2-1; TRBD1 matches 7 bases. CDR3 length equals 15 residues. Per the germline V gene, CDR1 is SGHAT and CDR2 is FQDESV (reference sequence). After removal of 6 bases from V and 2 bases from J, the junction contained 7 bases not matched to a gene. CDR3 protein: CASRHSQGAYNEQFF. The CDR3 coding sequence is TGTGCCAGCAGGCACAGCCAGGGGGCCTACAATGAGCAGTTCTTC.